A selection of T cell receptor beta chains follows, all from one sample in a study of T cells in Graves' hyperthyroidism and ophthalmopathy. One entry per CDR3 protein, called by TCRdb with MiXCR from the multiplex PCR reads. The sample shows 150,000 to 200,000 distinct CDR3 sequences, over 7.5% of them seen only once. Sequences were obtained from blood. These receptors were collected from a woman between 18 and 29 years old with Graves' hyperthyroidism that later progressed to Graves' ophthalmopathy. Each CDR3 is given with its conserved first and last residue. D genes are given only for firm matches. Only some rows state a clone size, as once, few, many or a class for expanded clones.

d_gene	abundance	j_gene	v_gene	CDR3aa	CDR3nt
TRBD1	many	TRBJ1-5	TRBV19	CASSPSGTGVNQPQHF	TGTGCCAGTAGCCCCTCCGGGACAGGGGTCAATCAGCCCCAGCATTTT
NA	few	TRBJ1-5	TRBV6-2/TRBV6-3	CASSYTSDQPQHF	TGTGCCAGCAGTTACACGTCAGATCAGCCCCAGCATTTT
NA	many	TRBJ1-1	TRBV5-1	CASVGNTEAFF	TGCGCCAGCGTGGGGAACACTGAAGCTTTCTTT
NA	NA	TRBJ1-5	TRBV28	CASSFPRTQFEPQHF	TGTGCCAGCAGTTTCCCCCGGACTCAGTTTGAGCCCCAGCATTTT
TRBD2	NA	TRBJ2-5	TRBV7-2	CASSLSLAGGGDQYF	TGTGCCAGCAGCTTATCGTTAGCGGGAGGGGGGGACCAGTACTTC
TRBD1	many	TRBJ1-1	TRBV18	CASSQTGGTEAFF	TGTGCCAGCTCACAGACAGGGGGCACTGAAGCTTTCTTT
NA	many	TRBJ2-7	TRBV20-1	CSATSLESYEQYF	TGCAGTGCTACCTCACTGGAATCCTACGAGCAGTACTTC
TRBD1	NA	TRBJ2-3	TRBV5-6	CASSPDRGITDTQYF	TGTGCCAGCAGCCCGGACAGGGGAATCACAGATACGCAGTATTTT
NA	few	TRBJ2-4	TRBV30	CACEDRVAKNIQYF	TGTGCCTGTGAGGACCGAGTAGCCAAAAACATTCAGTACTTC
TRBD1	NA	TRBJ2-7	TRBV14	CASSPLPGQGSYEQYF	TGTGCCAGCAGCCCTTTGCCGGGACAGGGCTCCTACGAGCAGTACTTC
TRBD2	NA	TRBJ2-1	TRBV4-1	CASSQVRLAIYNEQFF	TGCGCCAGCAGCCAAGTTAGACTAGCGATCTACAATGAGCAGTTCTTC
NA	NA	TRBJ2-7	TRBV4-1	CASSPPERYEQYF	TGCGCCAGCAGTCCCCCTGAGAGGTACGAGCAGTACTTC
NA	many	TRBJ2-3	TRBV5-1	CASSEYSDTQYF	TGCGCCAGCAGCGAATACTCGGATACGCAGTATTTT
NA	many	TRBJ1-5	TRBV28	CASSLRGPSNQPQHF	TGTGCCAGCAGTTTAAGGGGCCCTAGCAATCAGCCCCAGCATTTT
NA	few	TRBJ2-4	TRBV20-1	CSASRGATAKNIQYF	TGCAGTGCTAGTCGGGGGGCCACGGCCAAAAACATTCAGTACTTC
TRBD1	many	TRBJ1-5	TRBV7-6	CASSLHRGNQPQHF	TGTGCCAGCAGCTTACACAGGGGGAATCAGCCCCAGCATTTT
NA	many	TRBJ1-2	TRBV7-8	CASSLARVAIYGYTF	TGTGCCAGCAGCTTAGCGAGGGTGGCGATCTATGGCTACACCTTC
NA	many	TRBJ1-1	TRBV4-1	CASSQRGGMNTEAFF	TGCGCCAGCAGCCAGAGGGGGGGCATGAACACTGAAGCTTTCTTT
NA	many	TRBJ1-2	TRBV5-4	CASSLWGDYGYTF	TGTGCCAGCAGCCTTTGGGGGGACTATGGCTACACCTTC
NA	many	TRBJ2-3	TRBV29-1	CSALTRTIWGRPSTDTQYF	TGCAGCGCCCTGACCCGCACCATTTGGGGCCGGCCTAGCACAGATACGCAGTATTTT
NA	NA	TRBJ2-2	TRBV19	CASSISYGRLNTGELFF	TGTGCCAGTAGTATCTCATATGGCAGGTTGAACACCGGGGAGCTGTTTTTT
NA	NA	TRBJ2-3	TRBV2	CASSDGDFHHPSTDTQYF	TGTGCCAGCAGTGATGGGGACTTCCACCACCCTAGCACAGATACGCAGTATTTT
NA	NA	TRBJ2-3	TRBV15	CATSRDRGDTQYF	TGTGCCACCAGCAGAGATCGGGGAGATACGCAGTATTTT
TRBD2	many	TRBJ2-7	TRBV5-1	CASSRGLAGTYEQYF	TGCGCCAGCAGCCGGGGACTAGCGGGGACCTACGAGCAGTACTTC
NA	few	TRBJ1-5	TRBV4-1	CASRQQGSNQPQHF	TGCGCCAGCAGGCAACAGGGTAGCAATCAGCCCCAGCATTTT
NA	many	TRBJ1-5	TRBV6-1	CASRRQFNQPQHF	TGTGCCAGCAGACGACAGTTTAATCAGCCCCAGCATTTT
NA	many	TRBJ1-4	TRBV11-2	CASSLRPGSGEKLFF	TGTGCCAGCAGCTTACGCCCAGGGTCAGGTGAAAAACTGTTTTTT
NA	NA	TRBJ1-1	TRBV6-1	CTSSLNTEAFF	TGTACCAGCAGTCTTAACACTGAAGCTTTCTTT
TRBD2	many	TRBJ2-5	TRBV3-1	CASSQFTSGKETQYF	TGTGCCAGCAGCCAATTTACTAGCGGCAAAGAGACCCAGTACTTC
NA	once	TRBJ1-1	TRBV4-2	CASSQERGMNTEAFF	TGTGCCAGCAGCCAAGAACGGGGTATGAACACTGAAGCTTTCTTT
TRBD2	many	TRBJ2-1	TRBV19	CASSISLAGGNEQFF	TGTGCCAGTAGTATCTCCCTAGCGGGAGGGAATGAGCAGTTCTTC
NA	many	TRBJ1-1	TRBV27	CASSFSRTADEAFF	TGTGCCAGCAGTTTCAGCCGGACGGCAGATGAAGCTTTCTTT
TRBD1	many	TRBJ2-7	TRBV20-1	CSARTGGFYEQYF	TGCAGTGCTAGAACAGGGGGCTTCTACGAGCAGTACTTC
NA	few	TRBJ1-2	TRBV3-1	CTSSPPIGTLSYGYTF	TGTACCAGCAGCCCCCCCATAGGAACTCTTAGCTATGGCTACACCTTC
NA	many	TRBJ1-5	TRBV5-5	CASSFEGVSNQPQHF	TGTGCCAGCAGCTTTGAGGGGGTCAGCAATCAGCCCCAGCATTTT
TRBD2	many	TRBJ2-1	TRBV2	CASSVGGNNEQFF	TGTGCCAGCAGTGTGGGAGGGAACAATGAGCAGTTCTTC
TRBD1	many	TRBJ1-4	TRBV20-1	CSARPGTGLSTNEKLFF	TGCAGTGCTAGACCCGGGACAGGGCTTTCCACTAATGAAAAACTGTTTTTT
TRBD2	many	TRBJ2-7	TRBV18	CASSRAGGTYEQYF	TGTGCCAGCTCACGCGCGGGGGGGACGTACGAGCAGTACTTC
NA	few	TRBJ2-1	TRBV20-1	CSASPPGLDYNEQFF	TGCAGTGCTAGTCCACCGGGACTCGATTACAATGAGCAGTTCTTC
NA	many	TRBJ2-1	TRBV5-1	CASLAQGGPNEQFF	TGCGCCAGCCTAGCCCAGGGAGGACCTAATGAGCAGTTCTTC
NA	many	TRBJ2-6	TRBV2	CASTQSTDGSGANVLTF	TGTGCCAGCACACAATCCACGGACGGGTCTGGGGCCAACGTCCTGACTTTC
NA	many	TRBJ2-1	TRBV6-1	CASRGFLSYNEQFF	TGTGCCAGCCGTGGCTTCCTCTCCTACAATGAGCAGTTCTTC
TRBD2	many	TRBJ2-5	TRBV11-3	CASSLDRPSGSGETQYF	TGTGCCAGCAGCTTAGATCGTCCTAGCGGGAGCGGAGAGACCCAGTACTTC
NA	many	TRBJ2-7	TRBV11-2	CASRHPGPYEQYF	TGTGCCAGCAGGCACCCTGGGCCCTACGAGCAGTACTTC
NA	many	TRBJ1-4	TRBV2	CASSAGEGKLFF	TGTGCCAGCAGTGCTGGGGAGGGGAAACTGTTTTTT
NA	many	TRBJ2-7	TRBV28	CASSYPGRRVLATYEQYF	TGTGCCAGCAGTTACCCGGGAAGACGGGTCCTAGCTACCTACGAGCAGTACTTC
NA	many	TRBJ2-2	TRBV19	CASTTGRSNTGELFF	TGTGCCAGCACCACAGGGAGATCGAACACCGGGGAGCTGTTTTTT
NA	NA	TRBJ2-5	TRBV19	CASSMREETQYF	TGTGCCAGTAGTATGAGGGAAGAGACCCAGTACTTC
NA	many	TRBJ2-1	TRBV20-1	CSAREALRDKSYNEQFF	TGCAGTGCTAGAGAGGCCTTACGGGACAAGAGTTACAATGAGCAGTTCTTC
NA	few	TRBJ1-3	TRBV19	CASSRKSSGNTIYF	TGTGCCAGTAGCCGAAAGAGCTCTGGAAACACCATATATTTT
TRBD1	many	TRBJ2-4	TRBV11-3	CASSRLTGVVLVGNIQYF	TGTGCCAGCAGCCGACTGACAGGGGTGGTTTTAGTTGGAAACATTCAGTACTTC
TRBD2	many	TRBJ2-3	TRBV12-3/TRBV12-4	CASSWGRLAGGPDTQYF	TGTGCCAGCAGTTGGGGGAGACTAGCGGGGGGGCCAGATACGCAGTATTTT
TRBD2	NA	TRBJ2-4	TRBV5-1	CASSLVLAGGGNIQYF	TGCGCCAGCAGCTTAGTACTAGCGGGAGGAGGAAACATTCAGTACTTC
TRBD1	many	TRBJ2-3	TRBV20-1	CSAISRTGTDTQYF	TGCAGTGCAATTTCCCGGACAGGGACAGATACGCAGTATTTT
TRBD2	many	TRBJ2-3	TRBV20-1	CSASGRALTDTQYF	TGCAGTGCTAGTGGGAGGGCCTTAACAGATACGCAGTATTTT
TRBD1	many	TRBJ1-1	TRBV20-1	CSAREGAGVTEAFF	TGCAGTGCTAGGGAGGGGGCCGGAGTGACTGAAGCTTTCTTT
NA	many	TRBJ1-6	TRBV7-6	CASSSSSYNSPLHF	TGTGCCAGCAGCTCGAGCTCCTATAATTCACCCCTCCACTTT
NA	NA	TRBJ2-3	TRBV7-2	CASSPGEDTQYF	TGTGCCAGCAGCCCAGGAGAGGATACGCAGTATTTT